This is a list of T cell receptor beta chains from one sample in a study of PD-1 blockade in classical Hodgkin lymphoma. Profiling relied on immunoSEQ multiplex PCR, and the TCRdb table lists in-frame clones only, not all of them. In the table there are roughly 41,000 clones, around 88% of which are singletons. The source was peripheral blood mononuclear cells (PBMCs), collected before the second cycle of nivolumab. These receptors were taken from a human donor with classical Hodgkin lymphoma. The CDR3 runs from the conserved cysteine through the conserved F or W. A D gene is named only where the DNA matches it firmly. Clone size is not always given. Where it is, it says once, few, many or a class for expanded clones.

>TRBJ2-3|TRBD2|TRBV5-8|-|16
TGTGCCAGCAGGTTAGGACTAGCGGGAGTAACAGATACGCAGTATTTT
CASRLGLAGVTDTQYF
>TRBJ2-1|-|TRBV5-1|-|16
TGCGCCAGCAGCTTGGACCCGACTCATTCGACCAATGAGCAGTTCTTC
CASSLDPTHSTNEQFF
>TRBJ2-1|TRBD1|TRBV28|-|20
TGTGCCAGCAGCCTACCGTCCGGGACAGGGGGCGGCTGGGCCTACAATGAGCAGTTCTTC
CASSLPSGTGGGWAYNEQFF
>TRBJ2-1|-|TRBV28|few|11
TGTGCCAGCAGTAGCACCAGTGAGCAGTTCTTC
CASSSTSEQFF
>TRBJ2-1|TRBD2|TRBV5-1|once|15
TGCGCCAGCAGCTCAGCGCCAGGGACTAGCAGCGAGCAGTTCTTC
CASSSAPGTSSEQFF
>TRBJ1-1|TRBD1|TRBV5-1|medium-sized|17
TGCGCCAGCAGCTCCCCGACGACAGGGGGCGGGTATACTGAAGCTTTCTTT
CASSSPTTGGGYTEAFF
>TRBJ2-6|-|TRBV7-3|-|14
TGTGCCAGCCAGACCGGCTCTGGGGCCAACGTCCTGACTTTC
CASQTGSGANVLTF
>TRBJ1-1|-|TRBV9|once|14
TGTGCCAGCAGCCCCCGGGCCCCGGGTTACGAAGCTTTCTTT
CASSPRAPGYEAFF
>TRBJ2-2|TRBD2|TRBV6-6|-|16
TGTGCCAGCAGTTACCTTAGCGGGAGGTCCACCGGGGAGCTGTTTTTT
CASSYLSGRSTGELFF
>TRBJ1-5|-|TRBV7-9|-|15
TGTGCCAGCAGCTTAGAAGGGTTCGGCAATCAGCCCCAGCATTTT
CASSLEGFGNQPQHF
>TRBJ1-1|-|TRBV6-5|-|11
TGTGCCAGCAGAAACAGTCGCGAAGCTTTCTTT
CASRNSREAFF